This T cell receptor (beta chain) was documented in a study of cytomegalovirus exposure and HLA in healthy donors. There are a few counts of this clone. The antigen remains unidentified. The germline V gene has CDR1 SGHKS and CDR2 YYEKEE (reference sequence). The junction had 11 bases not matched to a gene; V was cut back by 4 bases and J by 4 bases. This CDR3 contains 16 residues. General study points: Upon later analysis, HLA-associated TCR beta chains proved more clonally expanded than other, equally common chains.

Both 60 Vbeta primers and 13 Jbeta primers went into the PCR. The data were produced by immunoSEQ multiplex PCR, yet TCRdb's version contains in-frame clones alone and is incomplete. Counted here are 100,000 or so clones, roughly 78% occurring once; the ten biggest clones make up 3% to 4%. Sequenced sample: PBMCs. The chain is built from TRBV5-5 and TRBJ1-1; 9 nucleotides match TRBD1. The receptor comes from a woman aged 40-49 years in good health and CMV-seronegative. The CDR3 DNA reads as TGTGCCAGCAGCACCCTACAGGGGGCTGCTGGCACTGAAGCTTTCTTT. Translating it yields CASSTLQGAAGTEAFF.